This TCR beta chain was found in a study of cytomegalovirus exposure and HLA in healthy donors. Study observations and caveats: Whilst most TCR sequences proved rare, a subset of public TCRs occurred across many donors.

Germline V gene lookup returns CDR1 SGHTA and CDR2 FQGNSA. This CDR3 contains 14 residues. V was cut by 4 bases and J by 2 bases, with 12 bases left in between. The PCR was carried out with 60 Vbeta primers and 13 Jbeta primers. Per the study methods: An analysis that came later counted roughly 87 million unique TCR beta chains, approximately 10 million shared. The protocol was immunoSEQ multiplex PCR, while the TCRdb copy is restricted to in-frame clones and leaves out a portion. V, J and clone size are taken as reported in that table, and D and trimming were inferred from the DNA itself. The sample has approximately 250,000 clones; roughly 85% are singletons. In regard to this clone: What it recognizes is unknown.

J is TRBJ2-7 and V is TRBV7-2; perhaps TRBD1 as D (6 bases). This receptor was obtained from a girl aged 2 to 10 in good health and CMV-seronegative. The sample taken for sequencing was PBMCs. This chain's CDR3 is CASSSSTGPYEQYF. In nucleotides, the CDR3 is TGTGCCAGCAGCTCCTCGACAGGTCCCTACGAGCAGTACTTC.